The clone carrying this T cell receptor (beta chain) registers medium-sized by frequency. Antigen specificity is unknown. The data were taken from a study of T cell clusters in autoimmune cytopenias. About 37,500 genome equivalents of blood DNA were amplified for TRB. Germline-derived CDR1 and CDR2 are SGHDT and YYEEEE. The CDR3 length is 14 residues. Whole-study results and caveats: Active autoimmune hepatitis patients had approximately 3.2-fold fewer exclusive TRB clusters than healthy donors. Clustering suggested that physiological T cell clusters were missing in primary autoimmune cytopenia patients. Functional roles of the in silico T cell clusters still await experimental validation.

One tube held mixed TRB-A and TRB-B primer pools for touch-down PCR. TCRdb reprocessed the multiplex PCR reads; each CDR3 protein has one entry and no DNA is given. Across 2,800 or so distinct CDR3 sequences, the top ten clones capture around 9.3% of the sample. This receptor was identified in a human donor with an autoimmune cytopenia or autoimmune hepatitis (not recorded which). V is TRBV5-6 and J is TRBJ1-6. The sequencing input was peripheral blood. The CDR3 loop reads CASSLERANSPLHF.